Presented here are 31 T cell receptor beta chains from one specimen sequenced in a study of Graves' ophthalmopathy and Graves' hyperthyroidism. TCR beta CDR3 amplification used RNA transcripts. First-round RT-PCR relied on HTBI primers, and a second-round multiplex PCR came next. Each CDR3 protein gets one entry after TCRdb re-called the multiplex PCR reads with MiXCR. The sample yields about 700,000 distinct CDR3 sequences, 40% seen once. The source material was peripheral blood. These receptors were obtained from an adult man with Graves' ophthalmopathy.

Remarks on this clonotype: One base away lies a much larger clone, so this may be a sequencing read error. V usage is TRBV7-9 and J usage is TRBJ2-7; D gene ambiguous. The CDR3 is made up of 12 amino acids. Looked up from germline, CDR1 is SEHNR and CDR2 is FQNEAQ (reference sequence). CDR3 DNA sequence: TGTGCCGGCAGCTCCTATTTCGACGAGCAGTACTTC. Translation gives CAGSSYFDEQYF. Together with reference TRBV7-9 and TRBJ2-7, the CDR3 gives the full variable domain: DTGVSQNPRHKITKRGQNVTFRCDPISEHNRLYWYRQTLGQGPEFLTYFQNEAQLEKSRLLSDRFSAERPKGSFSTLEIQRTEQGDSAMYLCAGSSYFDEQYFGPGTRLTVT.

The chain has TRBV5-1 and TRBJ1-2; 8 nucleotides align to TRBD1. This CDR3 is 14 amino acids long. V lost 4 bases, J lost 7 bases, and 9 bases stayed unmatched. Germline lookup yields CDR1 SGHRS and CDR2 YFSETQ. CDR3 residues: CASSVTQGGAGYTF. In nucleotides, the CDR3 is TGCGCCAGCAGCGTAACACAGGGGGGAGCTGGCTACACCTTC.

This clonotype was counted a few times. The genes are TRBV12-3 or TRBV12-4 and TRBJ2-5; 8 bases are a match to TRBD2. The CDR3 has 14 amino acids. V gave up 3 bases and J gave up 4 bases; unmatched junction bases: 4. CDR3 in amino acids: CASSFTGTRETQYF. The CDR3 DNA reads as TGTGCCAGCAGTTTTACCGGGACTAGAGAGACCCAGTACTTC.

This clonotype has a count of ten or more. The chain employs TRBV5-1 and TRBJ1-4; D remains ambiguous. Germline CDR1 SGHRS, CDR2 YFSETQ. The CDR3 sequence is 14 residues long. Between the trimmed V and J ends, which lost 7 bases and 0 bases, there was a span of 10 bases. The DNA of the CDR3 is TGCGCCAGCTCAGGCGGTGCAACTAATGAAAAACTGTTTTTT. Translation gives CASSGGATNEKLFF.

This clonotype was recorded at least ten times. The rearrangement uses TRBV5-6 and TRBJ2-5; D gene ambiguous. V was cut by 4 bases and J by 2 bases, with 12 bases left in between. CDR3 length: 14 residues. Germline V gene lookup returns CDR1 SGHDT and CDR2 YYEEEE. The CDR3, as DNA: TGTGCCAGCAGCCTTCCGGCCAGGCAAGAGACCCAGTACTTC. Translated, it gives CASSLPARQETQYF.

The chain combines TRBV25-1 with TRBJ1-1; no firm D call. Germline V lookup: CDR1 MGHDK, CDR2 SYGVNS. The CDR3 has 11 residues. V lost 9 bases, J lost 2 bases, and 7 bases lay in between. The CDR3 sequence: CARQINTEAFF. The CDR3, as DNA: TGTGCCAGACAGATAAACACTGAAGCTTTCTTT.

This clonotype was observed at least ten times. This rearrangement joins TRBV24-1 to TRBJ1-2, with D maybe TRBD1 (5 bases). The V end lost 4 bases, the J end lost 4 bases, and 12 bases lay between the germline ends. Germline V CDR1 and CDR2: KGHDR, SFDVKD. The CDR3 consists of 14 residues. The CDR3 loop is CATSDEGQIYGYTF. CDR3 sequence (DNA): TGTGCCACCAGTGACGAGGGGCAGATCTATGGCTACACCTTC.

The chain carries TRBV5-1 and TRBJ2-7, with 8 bases matching TRBD1. This CDR3 has 14 residues. CDR1 SGHRS and CDR2 YFSETQ come from the germline V gene. J gave up 4 bases and V 4 bases, and 7 bases lay outside the gene matches. The CDR3 reads CASSLTTGEYEQYF. The CDR3 DNA sequence: TGCGCCAGCAGCCTAACGACAGGGGAGTACGAGCAGTACTTC.

The chain joins TRBV30 to TRBJ1-4, with D unclear. V was trimmed by 0 bases and J by 8 bases, leaving 4 bases between them. Germline values: CDR1 GTSNPN, CDR2 SVGIG (reference sequence). The CDR3 totals 11 residues. The CDR3 DNA is TGTGCCTGGAGTGTCGACGAAAAACTGTTTTTT. This translates into CAWSVDEKLFF.

J is TRBJ2-2 and V is TRBV3-1; 10 bases are a match to TRBD1. This CDR3 contains 16 residues. The ends lost 4 bases at V and 6 bases at J; junction bases unmatched: 8. Germline CDR1 and CDR2: LGHDT and YNNKEL (reference sequence). In DNA, the CDR3 is TGTGCCAGCAGCCCACACCCGGGACAGGGGTCCGGGGAGCTGTTTTTT. Translating gives CASSPHPGQGSGELFF.

This clonotype was seen more than once but under ten times. CDR3 amino acids: CASSPKQGAGYGYTF. CDR3 coding DNA: TGCGCCAGCAGCCCTAAACAGGGGGCTGGCTATGGCTACACCTTC. The gene calls are TRBV4-1 and TRBJ1-2, with TRBD1 matching 9 bases. This CDR3 has 15 residues. Germline V CDR1 and CDR2: MGHRA, YSYEKL. J was trimmed by 4 bases and V by 4 bases; bases with no gene match: 7.

Comment on this clonotype: The conserved phenylalanine or tryptophan normally closing the CDR3 is absent here, so this likely arose from a read error. This chain connects TRBV6-5 to TRBJ1-1, with D possibly being TRBD1 (5 bases). CDR1 and CDR2 from the germline V gene are MNHEY and SVGAGI. CDR3 length equals 13 residues. Trimming removed 6 bases from V and 5 bases from J, with 13 bases in between. CDR3 coding DNA: TGTGCCAGCAGACCCCCCCAGGGAACTGAAGCTTTCCTT. It codes for CASRPPQGTEAFL.

At least ten counts were recorded for this clonotype. This rearrangement joins TRBV20-1 to TRBJ1-2; the D is unclear. Trimming pared 0 bases from V and 8 bases from J, leaving 13 bases between. The CDR3 is made up of 13 amino acids. Germline V gives CDR1 DFQATT, CDR2 SNEGSKA (reference sequence). Written as DNA, the CDR3 is TGCAGTGCTAGAGATTCCGCCCGTCGCGGCTACACCTTC. Encoded protein: CSARDSARRGYTF.

This clonotype was seen a handful of times. In DNA form, the CDR3 reads TGTGCCAGCAGCTCCTCCCCCAGGGGGCCTTTCCAAGAGACCCAGTACTTC. This codes for CASSSSPRGPFQETQYF. The genes are TRBV7-9 and TRBJ2-5, with 8 bases fitting TRBD1. Germline trimming cut 4 bases from V and 1 base from J; bases unmatched to any gene: 11. This CDR3 region has 17 residues. Germline V CDR1 and CDR2: SEHNR, FQNEAQ (reference sequence). Full variable domain (outside the CDR3, taken from reference TRBV7-9 and TRBJ2-5): DTGVSQNPRHKITKRGQNVTFRCDPISEHNRLYWYRQTLGQGPEFLTYFQNEAQLEKSRLLSDRFSAERPKGSFSTLEIQRTEQGDSAMYLCASSSSPRGPFQETQYFGPGTRLLVL.

In the case of this clonotype: This clone may be a read error of a much larger clone one base away. The rearrangement links TRBV11-2 to TRBJ2-5; D unclear. Germline V gene sequence: CDR1 SGHAT, CDR2 FQNNGV. The CDR3 consists of 13 residues. CDR3 bases: TGTGCCAACAGCTCCGACGGGCAAGAGACCCAGTACTTC. This translates into CANSSDGQETQYF.

This clonotype showed up many times. V and J are TRBV6-5 and TRBJ2-7; D remains unclear. Trimming pared 2 bases from V and 1 base from J, leaving 6 bases between. This CDR3 is built from 13 residues. Per germline, CDR1 MNHEY and CDR2 SVGAGI. DNA of the CDR3: TGTGCCAGCAGTTACGGCCAGTCCTACGAGCAGTACTTC. It encodes CASSYGQSYEQYF.

The V gene is TRBV15, the J gene TRBJ1-1; D is possibly TRBD1 (5 bases). The CDR3 extends over 15 amino acids. Germline CDR1 and CDR2: LNHNV and YYDKDF (reference sequence). Trimming cost V 1 base and J 5 bases, with 14 bases left between them. Written as DNA, the CDR3 is TGTGCCACCAGCAGAGGGGATAGCTGGGGGACTGAAGCTTTCTTT. It encodes CATSRGDSWGTEAFF.

The V and J genes are TRBV15 and TRBJ1-5, with D tentatively TRBD1 (6 bases). CDR3 length: 16 amino acids. Germline CDR1 LNHNV, CDR2 YYDKDF (reference sequence). The V end was cut by 5 bases, the J end by 2 bases, with 16 bases between. The CDR3 protein is CATSSEGGLGNQPQHF. The CDR3 bases are TGTGCCACCAGCTCCGAGGGGGGATTGGGCAATCAGCCCCAGCATTTT.

The chain employs TRBV7-2 and TRBJ1-4, with D possibly TRBD1 on 6 matching bases. The length of the CDR3 is 16 residues. Trimming cost V 2 bases and J 7 bases, with 17 bases left between them. Germline V lookup: CDR1 SGHTA, CDR2 FQGNSA. In DNA, the CDR3 is TGTGCCAGCAGCTTAATAGCCGGGGGCATTAGTGAAAAACTGTTTTTT. Amino acid sequence: CASSLIAGGISEKLFF.

Regarding this clonotype: One base away lies a much larger clone, so this may be a sequencing read error. The CDR3 carries no conserved terminal phenylalanine or tryptophan, so it likely arises from a read error. V is TRBV6-1 and J is TRBJ2-5; 7 bases match TRBD1. Looked up from germline, CDR1 is MNHNS and CDR2 is SASEGT. The CDR3 is 14 residues long. Trimming at V came to 6 bases and at J to 5 bases, leaving 9 bases not matched to a gene. In DNA, the CDR3 is TGTGCCAGCAGCCAACAGGGGTACTTGGAGACCCAGTACTGC. It yields the protein CASSQQGYLETQYC.

V and J are TRBV2 and TRBJ2-5; possible D gene TRBD1, 5 bases. CDR1 and CDR2 (germline): SNHLY, FYNNEI. There are 13 residues in the CDR3. The V and J ends lost 2 bases and 5 bases respectively, with 9 bases between them. CDR3 sequence: CASSEWGRETQYF. CDR3 bases: TGTGCCAGCAGTGAATGGGGCCGGGAGACCCAGTACTTC.

Details on this clonotype: This sequence may be a read error, since a much larger clone differs from it by one base. The chain employs TRBV11-2 and TRBJ1-4; D not certain. The germline V gene has CDR1 SGHAT and CDR2 FQNNGV. There are 13 residues in the CDR3. V lost 1 base and J 6 bases, leaving 6 bases between the germline ends. The chain's CDR3 is CASSLASDEKLFF. DNA of the CDR3: TGTGCCAGCAGCTTAGCCAGCGATGAAAAACTGTTTTTT. Using reference TRBV11-2 and TRBJ1-4 for the parts outside the CDR3, the full variable domain is EAGVAQSPRYKIIEKRQSVAFWCNPISGHATLYWYQQILGQGPKLLIQFQNNGVVDDSQLPKDRFSAERLKGVDSTLKIQPAKLEDSAVYLCASSLASDEKLFFGSGTQLSVL.

This clonotype has only a few counts. The chain couples TRBV4-3 to TRBJ2-5; D is ambiguous. The V and J ends lost 3 bases and 0 bases respectively, with 5 bases between them. The CDR3 is 13 amino acids. CDR1 and CDR2 from the germline V gene are LGHNA and YSLEER. This chain's CDR3 is CASSQYNQETQYF. The DNA of the CDR3 is TGCGCCAGCAGCCAGTATAACCAAGAGACCCAGTACTTC.

This clonotype has a count of ten or more. Here the CDR3 reads CSVEMGALGETQYF. The CDR3 nucleotides are TGCAGCGTTGAGATGGGGGCGCTGGGAGAGACCCAGTACTTC. J is TRBJ2-5 and V is TRBV29-1; TRBD1 might be the D (6 bases). Germline V gene sequence: CDR1 SQVTM, CDR2 ANQGSEA. This CDR3 has 14 residues. V lost 3 bases, J lost 4 bases, and 15 bases lay in between.

As to this clonotype: A much larger clone differs by one base, so this may be a read error. The V gene is TRBV20-1, the J gene TRBJ1-5; unclear D gene. Germline-derived CDR1 and CDR2 are DFQATT and SNEGSKA (reference sequence). The CDR3 totals 15 residues. The CDR3 DNA reads as TGCAGTGCTGGAGATCCCTCGGACGGATATCAGCCCCAGCATTTT. Translated, it gives CSAGDPSDGYQPQHF.

With respect to this clonotype: A junction boundary mismatches the germline segment, possibly from a read error. This chain links TRBV9 with TRBJ1-2; 8 nucleotides match TRBD1. In germline, CDR1 is SGDLS, CDR2 YYNGEE. The CDR3 covers 14 residues. CDR3 region: CAGSGGQGPYGYTF. The CDR3 DNA reads as TGTGCCGGCAGCGGAGGACAGGGACCCTATGGCTACACCTTC.

This clonotype was detected once. The CDR3 protein is CASSLEGTALNEKLFF. The CDR3 region has the DNA TGTGCCAGCAGCTTAGAGGGGACCGCCCTGAATGAAAAACTGTTTTTT. This chain connects TRBV9 to TRBJ1-4; maybe TRBD1 (5 bases). This CDR3 is built from 16 residues. Germline V gene lookup returns CDR1 SGDLS and CDR2 YYNGEE. V shed 4 bases and J shed 5 bases, with 18 bases lying between them.

This clonotype showed up just a few times. This chain uses TRBV24-1 with TRBJ2-5, with 14 bases identical to TRBD2. The CDR3 contains 17 residues. Germline trimming cut 4 bases from V and 5 bases from J; bases unmatched to any gene: 8. CDR1 and CDR2 from the germline V gene are KGHDR and SFDVKD. CDR3 residues: CATSEEGLAGDWETQYF. CDR3 sequence (DNA): TGTGCCACCAGTGAGGAGGGACTAGCGGGAGATTGGGAGACCCAGTACTTC.

In its sample, this clonotype was seen a few times. This chain uses TRBV2 with TRBJ2-7, with 11 bases identical to TRBD2. V lost 6 bases to trimming and J lost 5 bases; unmatched junction nucleotides: 6. CDR1 SNHLY and CDR2 FYNNEI come from the germline V gene. The CDR3 is 14 amino acids. CDR3 coding DNA: TGTGCCAGCAGGCCCACTAGCGGGAGAAACGAGCAGTACTTC. Its protein product is CASRPTSGRNEQYF.

DNA of the CDR3: TGTGCCACCAGTGATCGTCCGAGGGGGCGCGGGGAGACCCAGCATTTT. Amino acids: CATSDRPRGRGETQHF. J is TRBJ1-5 and V is TRBV24-1, with 7 bases lining up with TRBD1. After removal of 3 bases from V and 11 bases from J, the junction contained 15 bases not matched to a gene. CDR3 size: 16 residues. Germline CDR1 and CDR2: KGHDR and SFDVKD.

This clonotype was seen a handful of times. The junction shows a germline mismatch at one end, possibly a read error. This chain connects TRBV10-3 to TRBJ2-5, with D perhaps matching TRBD2 (6 bases). This CDR3 spans 17 amino acids. Germline assignment: CDR1 ENHRY and CDR2 SYGVKD. CDR3 nucleotides: TGTGCCAGCAGTGGCCCCTTTGCGGGGTTGGCCCAAGAGACCCAGTACTTC. Translating gives CASSGPFAGLAQETQYF.